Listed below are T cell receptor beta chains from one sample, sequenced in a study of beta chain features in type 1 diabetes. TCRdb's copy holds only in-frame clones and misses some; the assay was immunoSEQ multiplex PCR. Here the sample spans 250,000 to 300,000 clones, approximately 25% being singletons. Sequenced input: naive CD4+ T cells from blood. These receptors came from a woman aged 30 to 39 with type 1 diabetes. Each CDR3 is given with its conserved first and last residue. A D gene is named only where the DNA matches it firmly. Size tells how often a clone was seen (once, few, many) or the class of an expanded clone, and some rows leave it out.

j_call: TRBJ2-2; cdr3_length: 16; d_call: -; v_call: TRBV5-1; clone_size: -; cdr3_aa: CASSFTPRGNTGELFF
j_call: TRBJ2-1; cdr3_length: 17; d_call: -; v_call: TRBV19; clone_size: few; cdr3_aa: CASSIEGLGASYNEQFF
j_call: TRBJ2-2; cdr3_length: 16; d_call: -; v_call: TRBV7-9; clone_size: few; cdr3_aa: CASSWDARGGTGELFF
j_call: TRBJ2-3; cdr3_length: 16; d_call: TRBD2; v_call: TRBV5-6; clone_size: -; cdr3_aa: CASSLLGLAGRDTQYF
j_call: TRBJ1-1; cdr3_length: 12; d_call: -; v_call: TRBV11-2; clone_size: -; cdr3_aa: CASSLATVEAFF
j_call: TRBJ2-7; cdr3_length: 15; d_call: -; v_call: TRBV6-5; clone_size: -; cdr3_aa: CASSSLGGGPYEQYF
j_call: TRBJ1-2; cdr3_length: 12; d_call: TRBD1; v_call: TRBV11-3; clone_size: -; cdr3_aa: CAAGQGPYGYTF
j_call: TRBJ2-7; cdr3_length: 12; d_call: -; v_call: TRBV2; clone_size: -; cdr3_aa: CASSERYYEQYF
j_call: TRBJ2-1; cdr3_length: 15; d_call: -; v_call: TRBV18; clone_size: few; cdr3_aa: CASSAPGDMNNEQFF
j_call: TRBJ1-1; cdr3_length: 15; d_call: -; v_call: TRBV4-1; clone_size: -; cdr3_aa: CASSQMTGPYTEAFF
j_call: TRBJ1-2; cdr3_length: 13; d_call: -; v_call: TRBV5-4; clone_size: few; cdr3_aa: CASSPRAGDGYTF
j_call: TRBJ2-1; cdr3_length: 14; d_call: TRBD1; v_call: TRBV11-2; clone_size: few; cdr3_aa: CASSFGTGGNEQFF
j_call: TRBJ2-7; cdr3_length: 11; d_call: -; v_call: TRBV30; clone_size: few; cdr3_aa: CAWAGSYEQYF
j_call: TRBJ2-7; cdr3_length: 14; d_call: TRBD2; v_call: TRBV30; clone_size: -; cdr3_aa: CAWSGGGNAYEQYF
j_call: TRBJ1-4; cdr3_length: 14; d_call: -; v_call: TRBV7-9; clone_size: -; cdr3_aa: CASSDTGLGEKLFF
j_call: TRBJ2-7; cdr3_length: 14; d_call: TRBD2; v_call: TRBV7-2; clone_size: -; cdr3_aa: CASSLGLARYEQYF
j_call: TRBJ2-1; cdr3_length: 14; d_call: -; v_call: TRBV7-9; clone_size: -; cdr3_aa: CASRGAREVNEQFF
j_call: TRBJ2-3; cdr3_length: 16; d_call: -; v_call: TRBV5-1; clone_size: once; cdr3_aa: CASSVGRSASTDTQYF
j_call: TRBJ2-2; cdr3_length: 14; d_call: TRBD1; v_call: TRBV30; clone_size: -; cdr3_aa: CAWNRDSNTGELFF
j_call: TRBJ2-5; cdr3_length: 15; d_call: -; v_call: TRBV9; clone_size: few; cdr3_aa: CASSVDEYPQETQYF
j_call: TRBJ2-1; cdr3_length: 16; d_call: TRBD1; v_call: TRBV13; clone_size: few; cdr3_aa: CASRRLWGPQGDEQFF
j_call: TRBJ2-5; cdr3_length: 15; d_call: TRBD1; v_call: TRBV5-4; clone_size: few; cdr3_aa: CASSLPGQGRETQYF
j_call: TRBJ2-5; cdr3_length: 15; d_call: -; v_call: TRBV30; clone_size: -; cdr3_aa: CAWSVPRQGRETQYF
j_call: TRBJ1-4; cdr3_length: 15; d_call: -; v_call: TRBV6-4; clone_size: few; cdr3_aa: CASSEREGTNEKLFF
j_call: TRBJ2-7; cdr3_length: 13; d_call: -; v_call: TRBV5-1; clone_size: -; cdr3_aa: CASSFTESYEQYF
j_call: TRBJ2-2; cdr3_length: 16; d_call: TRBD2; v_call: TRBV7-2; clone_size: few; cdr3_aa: CASSKGLAGNTGELFF
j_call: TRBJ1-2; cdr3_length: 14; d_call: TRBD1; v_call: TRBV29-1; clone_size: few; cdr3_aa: CSVEGTGLVDGYTF
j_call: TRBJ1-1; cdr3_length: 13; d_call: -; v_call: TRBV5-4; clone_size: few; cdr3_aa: CASSFSGNTEAFF
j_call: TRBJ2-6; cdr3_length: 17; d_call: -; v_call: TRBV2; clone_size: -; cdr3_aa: CASSEMTVVSGANVLTF
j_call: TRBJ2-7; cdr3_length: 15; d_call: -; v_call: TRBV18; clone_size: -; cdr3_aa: CASSPPNVPTYEQYF
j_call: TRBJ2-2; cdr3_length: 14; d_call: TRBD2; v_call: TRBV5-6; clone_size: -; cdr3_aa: CASSQGLDSGELFF
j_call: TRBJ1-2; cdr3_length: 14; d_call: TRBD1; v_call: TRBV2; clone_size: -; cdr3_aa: CASSFDRGDNNYTF
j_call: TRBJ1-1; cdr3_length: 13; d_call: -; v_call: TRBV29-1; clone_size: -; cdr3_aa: CSVPPGSNTEAFF
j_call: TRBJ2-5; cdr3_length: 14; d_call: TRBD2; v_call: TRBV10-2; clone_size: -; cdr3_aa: CASRSGGLQETQYF
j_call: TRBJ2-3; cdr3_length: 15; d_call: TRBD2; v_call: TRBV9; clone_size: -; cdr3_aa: CASSGLAANTDTQYF
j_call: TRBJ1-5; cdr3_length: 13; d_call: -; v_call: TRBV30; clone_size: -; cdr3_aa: CAWSVTGYQPQHF
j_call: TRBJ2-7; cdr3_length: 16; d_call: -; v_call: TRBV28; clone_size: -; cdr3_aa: CASSLSGTLTLNEQYF
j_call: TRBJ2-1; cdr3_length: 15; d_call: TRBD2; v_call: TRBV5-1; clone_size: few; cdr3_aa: CASSVASGSVNEQFF
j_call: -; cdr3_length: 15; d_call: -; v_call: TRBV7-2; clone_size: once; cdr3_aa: CASSLGAGSPYEQYF
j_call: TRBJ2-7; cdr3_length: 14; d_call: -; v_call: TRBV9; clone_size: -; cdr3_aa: CASSVASEAYEQYF
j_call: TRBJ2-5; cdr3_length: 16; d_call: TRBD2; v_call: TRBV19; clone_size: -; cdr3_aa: CASSRPTSGRGETQYF
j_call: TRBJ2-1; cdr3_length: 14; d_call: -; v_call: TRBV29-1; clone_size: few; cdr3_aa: CSVGPRLVYNEQFF
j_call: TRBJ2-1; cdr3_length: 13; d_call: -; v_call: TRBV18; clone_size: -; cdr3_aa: CASSPGLYNEQFF
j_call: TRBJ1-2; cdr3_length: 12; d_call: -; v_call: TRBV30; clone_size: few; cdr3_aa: CALTQGSYGYTF
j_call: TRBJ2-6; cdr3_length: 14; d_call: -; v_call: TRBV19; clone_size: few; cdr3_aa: CASLGVAGANVLTF
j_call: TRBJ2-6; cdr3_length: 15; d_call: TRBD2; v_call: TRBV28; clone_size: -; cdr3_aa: CASRRGSSGANVLTF
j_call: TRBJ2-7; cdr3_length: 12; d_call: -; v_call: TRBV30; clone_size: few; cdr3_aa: CAWSADGYEQYF
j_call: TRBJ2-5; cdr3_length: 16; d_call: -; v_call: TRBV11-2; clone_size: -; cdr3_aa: CASRPIKTTGLETQYF
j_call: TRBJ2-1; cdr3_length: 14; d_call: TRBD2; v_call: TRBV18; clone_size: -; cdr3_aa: CASSRTGTSVEQFF
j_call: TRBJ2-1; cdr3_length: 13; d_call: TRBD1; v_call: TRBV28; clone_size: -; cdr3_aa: CASRGRQGDEQFF
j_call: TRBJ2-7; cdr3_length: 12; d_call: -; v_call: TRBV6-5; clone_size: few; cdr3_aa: CASTGASYEQYF
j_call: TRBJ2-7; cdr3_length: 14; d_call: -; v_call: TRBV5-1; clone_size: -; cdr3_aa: CASKVGQEDNEQYF
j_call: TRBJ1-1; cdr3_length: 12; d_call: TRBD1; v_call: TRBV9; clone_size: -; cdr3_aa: CASSSQDRQAFF
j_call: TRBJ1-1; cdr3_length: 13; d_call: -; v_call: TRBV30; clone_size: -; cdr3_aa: CAWSVLGNTEAFF
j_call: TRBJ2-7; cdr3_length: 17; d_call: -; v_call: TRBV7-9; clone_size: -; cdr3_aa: CASSQAALEAYSYEQYF
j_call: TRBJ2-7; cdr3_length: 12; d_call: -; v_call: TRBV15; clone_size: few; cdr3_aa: CATSRVDGEQYF
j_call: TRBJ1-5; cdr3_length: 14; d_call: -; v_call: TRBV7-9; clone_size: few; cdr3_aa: CASSPHRGHQPQHF
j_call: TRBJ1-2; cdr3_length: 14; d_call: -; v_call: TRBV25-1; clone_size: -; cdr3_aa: CASSESHGNYGYTF
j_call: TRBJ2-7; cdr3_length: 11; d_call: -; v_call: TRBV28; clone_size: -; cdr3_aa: CASSFVDEQYF
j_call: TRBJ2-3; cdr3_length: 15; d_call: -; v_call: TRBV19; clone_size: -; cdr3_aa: CASSIPQGRGDTQYF